This TCR beta chain was documented in a study of T-cell reconstitution after alpha-beta-depleted transplantation in children. Per the germline V gene, CDR1 is LNHDA and CDR2 is SQIVND (reference sequence). With 5 bases clipped from V and 4 bases from J, the junction kept 6 bases outside the gene matches. This CDR3 is built from 16 residues. Preparation of the TCRbeta library used unique molecular identifiers. TCRdb itself ran the PCR reads through MiXCR, one entry per CDR3 protein. In the table there are 450,000 to 600,000 distinct CDR3 sequences, 30% to 35% of which are singletons. Specimen: PBMCs from the stem cell graft donor, collected from the stem cell graft. This TCR derives from a human donor who donated a stem cell graft to a child with aplastic anemia. This chain connects TRBV19 to TRBJ2-5; TRBD2 matches 14 bases. CDR3 region: CASSFGGLAGGETQYF. As DNA, the CDR3 is TGTGCCAGTAGTTTTGGTGGACTAGCGGGAGGAGAGACCCAGTACTTC.